The clone carrying this T cell receptor (beta chain) was picked up a small number of times. This sample is part of a study of control samples from healthy donors and cancer patients. Libraries were prepared by immunoSEQ multiplex PCR; TCRdb keeps only in-frame clonotypes and omits some of them. The sample consists of tens of thousands of clones, 91% of them appearing once. The CDR3 is 15 amino acids. Germline assignment: CDR1 GTSNPN and CDR2 SVGIG (reference sequence). With 0 bases removed from V and 4 bases from J, the gap between germline ends came to 13 bases. This TCR derives from a man aged 50 to 60 in good health. The genes are TRBV30 and TRBJ1-5; weak D call: TRBD1 (6 bases). Sequenced sample: blood. The CDR3 is CAWSVQGGMNQPQHF. CDR3 nucleotide sequence: TGTGCCTGGAGTGTACAGGGAGGGATGAATCAGCCCCAGCATTTT.